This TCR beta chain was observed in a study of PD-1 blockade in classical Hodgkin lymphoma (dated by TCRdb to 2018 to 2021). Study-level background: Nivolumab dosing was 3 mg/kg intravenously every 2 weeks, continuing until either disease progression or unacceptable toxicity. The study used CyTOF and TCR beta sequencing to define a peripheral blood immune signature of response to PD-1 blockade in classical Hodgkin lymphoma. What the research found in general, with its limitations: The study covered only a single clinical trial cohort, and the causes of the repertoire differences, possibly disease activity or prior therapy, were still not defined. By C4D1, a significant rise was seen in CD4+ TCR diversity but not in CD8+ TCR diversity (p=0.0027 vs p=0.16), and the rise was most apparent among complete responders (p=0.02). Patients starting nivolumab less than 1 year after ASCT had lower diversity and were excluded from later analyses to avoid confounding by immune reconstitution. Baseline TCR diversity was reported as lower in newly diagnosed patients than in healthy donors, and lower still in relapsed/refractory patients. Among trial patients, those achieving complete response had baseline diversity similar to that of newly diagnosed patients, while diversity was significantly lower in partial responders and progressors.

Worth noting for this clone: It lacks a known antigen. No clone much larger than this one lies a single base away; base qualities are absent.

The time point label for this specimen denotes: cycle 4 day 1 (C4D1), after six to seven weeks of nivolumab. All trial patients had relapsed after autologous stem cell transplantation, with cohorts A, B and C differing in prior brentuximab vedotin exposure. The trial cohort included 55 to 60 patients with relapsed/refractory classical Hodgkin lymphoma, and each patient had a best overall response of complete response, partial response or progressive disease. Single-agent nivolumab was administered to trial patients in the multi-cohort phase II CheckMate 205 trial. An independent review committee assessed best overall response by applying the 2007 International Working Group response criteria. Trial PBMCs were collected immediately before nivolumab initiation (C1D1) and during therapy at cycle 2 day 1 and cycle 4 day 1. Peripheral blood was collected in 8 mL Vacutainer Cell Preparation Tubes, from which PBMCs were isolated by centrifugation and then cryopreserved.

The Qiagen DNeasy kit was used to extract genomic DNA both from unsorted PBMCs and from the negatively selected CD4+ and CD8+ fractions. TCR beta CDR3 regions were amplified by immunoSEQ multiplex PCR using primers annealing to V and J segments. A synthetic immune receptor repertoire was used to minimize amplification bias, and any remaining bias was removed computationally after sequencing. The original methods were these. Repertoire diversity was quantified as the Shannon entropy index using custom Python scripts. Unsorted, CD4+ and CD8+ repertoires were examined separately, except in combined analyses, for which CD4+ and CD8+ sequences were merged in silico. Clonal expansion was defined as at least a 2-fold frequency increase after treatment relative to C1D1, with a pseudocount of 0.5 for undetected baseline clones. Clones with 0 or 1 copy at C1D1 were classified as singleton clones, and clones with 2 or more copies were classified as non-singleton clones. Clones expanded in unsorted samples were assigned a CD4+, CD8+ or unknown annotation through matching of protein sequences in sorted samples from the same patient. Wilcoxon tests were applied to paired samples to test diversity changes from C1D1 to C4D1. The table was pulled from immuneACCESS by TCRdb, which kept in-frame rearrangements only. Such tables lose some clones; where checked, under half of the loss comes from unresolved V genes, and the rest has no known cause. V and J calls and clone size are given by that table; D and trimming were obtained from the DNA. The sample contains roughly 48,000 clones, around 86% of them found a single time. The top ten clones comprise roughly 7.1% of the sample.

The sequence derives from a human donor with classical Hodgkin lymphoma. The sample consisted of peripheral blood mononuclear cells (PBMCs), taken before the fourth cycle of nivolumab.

The nucleotide sequence reads TGTGCCAGTAGTTCGAGGGGAGGTCAGCCCCAGCATTTT. Translation gives CASSSRGGQPQHF. The chain couples TRBV19 to TRBJ1-5; a weak D assignment points to TRBD1 (5 bases agree). The junction shows trimming of 5 bases on V and 6 bases on J, plus 11 bases between the germline ends. Inclusive of the bounding cysteine and phenylalanine, the CDR3 is 13 residues long. The read is trimmed to its CDR3 DNA, 39 bases read in frame from base 1. CDR1 and CDR2 (LNHDA, SQIVND) derive from the germline V gene (reference sequence).